This T cell receptor (beta chain) was sequenced in a study of T cell repertoires in cytomegalovirus infection. Study as a whole: From public TCR beta signatures came an indication of both CMV infection and matching HLA type.

A single record per CDR3 protein comes from TCRdb applying MiXCR to the reads. The table has roughly 500,000 distinct CDR3 sequences, 30% to 40% seen once. The CDR3 runs to 17 residues. Germline V CDR1 and CDR2: SGHTA, FQGNSA. Comments on this clonotype: Its antigen is not identified. Relative to the germline gene, one junction end is altered; a read error may explain this.

The receptor comes from a human donor in good health (CMV status not recorded). Some clones in this sample may be carry-over from other donors' samples. This chain joins TRBV7-2 and TRBJ1-4; D might be TRBD1 (6 bases). The sequencing used cultured PBMCs, collected from culture after CMV antigen stimulation. The DNA of the CDR3 is TGTGCCAGCAGCTTAGGTGGGGGGGCTGGAACTAATGATAAACTGTTTTTT. This translates into CASSLGGGAGTNDKLFF.